The rows below give T cell receptor beta chains drawn from one sample of a study of blood T cell repertoires in COVID-19. Generated by immunoSEQ multiplex PCR, the TCRdb table keeps only in-frame clones and is missing some. The table records approximately 160,000 clones, around 83% of them present only once. Input material: PBMCs or T cells enriched from blood (not recorded which). These receptors were collected from a woman in her forties or fifties in a cohort exposed to, infected with or recovered from COVID-19 (not recorded which). CDR3s include the opening cysteine and the closing phenylalanine or tryptophan. The order of the fields is V gene, D gene, clone size, J gene, CDR3 DNA, CDR3 protein. The D gene is left open where the match is weak. For some rows the clone size is stated as once, few or many, or as a class when expanded; others skip it.

>TRBV3-1/TRBV3-2|.|.|TRBJ2-3
TGTGCCAGCAGCCGACTCGGCGGTTCAACAGATACGCAGTATTTT
CASSRLGGSTDTQYF
>TRBV28|.|.|TRBJ2-5
TGTGCCAGCAGTTTTGACTTCAACCAAGAGACCCAGTACTTC
CASSFDFNQETQYF
>TRBV25-1|.|.|TRBJ1-5
TGTGCCAGCAGTGTTCAGGGTTTCAATCAGCCCCAGCATTTT
CASSVQGFNQPQHF
>TRBV7-9|.|.|TRBJ1-4
TGTGCCAGCATCACGACAGGACGGGGTGAAAAACTGTTTTTT
CASITTGRGEKLFF
>TRBV5-1|TRBD1|.|TRBJ1-4
TGCGCCAGCAGCCCCGAATACCGACAGGGGGGTAATGAAAAACTGTTTTTT
CASSPEYRQGGNEKLFF
>TRBV4-1|.|.|TRBJ2-7
TGCGCCAGCAGGAAAGAGACTAGTCTCTACGAGCAGTACTTC
CASRKETSLYEQYF
>TRBV19|.|.|TRBJ2-5
TGTGCCAGTAGTTTGGGGGCTCAAGAGACCCAGTACTTC
CASSLGAQETQYF
>TRBV18|TRBD2|once|TRBJ2-7
TGTGCCAGCTCACCGGGGCTAGCGGGAGCCGAGCAGTACTTC
CASSPGLAGAEQYF
>TRBV12-5|.|once|TRBJ2-1
TGTGCTAGTGGCCAGGGGGCGGGGGATCTACGCTCCTACAATGAGCAGTTCTTC
CASGQGAGDLRSYNEQFF
>TRBV5-4|.|.|TRBJ2-1
TGTGCCAGCAGCTTGGACCTAGGAGCCTACAATGAGCAGTTCTTC
CASSLDLGAYNEQFF
>TRBV19|.|few|TRBJ1-2
TGTGCCAGTAGGTCCATACTTAACTATGGCTACACCTTC
CASRSILNYGYTF
>TRBV5-1|.|.|TRBJ1-2
TGCGCCAGCAGCACCGCCCCAGGGTCATCTGGCTACACCTTC
CASSTAPGSSGYTF
>TRBV3-1/TRBV3-2|TRBD1|.|TRBJ1-1
TGTGCCAGCAGCCAAGATCAAGACAGGGTAAACACTGAAGCTTTCTTT
CASSQDQDRVNTEAFF
>TRBV7-3|TRBD2|.|TRBJ2-1
TGTGCCAGCAGCTTCGGAGCGGGGGCACACAATGAGCAGTTCTTC
CASSFGAGAHNEQFF
>TRBV29-1|.|.|TRBJ2-2
TGCAGCCTACAGGGCGCCGCCGGGGAGCTGTTTTTT
CSLQGAAGELFF
>TRBV27|TRBD2|.|TRBJ2-2
TGTGCCAGCAGTCCCGAGCGGGGGGTTGGGACCGGGGAGCTGTTTTTT
CASSPERGVGTGELFF
>TRBV19|TRBD1|.|TRBJ1-6
TGTGCCAGTAGCCCTCAACAGGGGACCGTGTATAATTCACCCCTCCACTTT
CASSPQQGTVYNSPLHF
>TRBV3-1/TRBV3-2|.|.|TRBJ2-1
TGTGCCAGCAGCCGCGGCCGACTGGACTCGGTTCAGTTCTTC
CASSRGRLDSVQFF
>TRBV12-3/TRBV12-4|.|.|TRBJ2-7
TGTGCCAGCAGTTTAAGCCAGGGAGGCTCGCAGTACTTC
CASSLSQGGSQYF
>TRBV10-3|.|.|TRBJ1-1
TGTGCCATCAGTGACACAAGGGGGGGTATGGGTGAAGCTTTCTTT
CAISDTRGGMGEAFF
>TRBV28|TRBD1|.|TRBJ1-2
TGTGCCAGCAGCCCCGACAGGGGCCCTGGGGGCTACACCTTC
CASSPDRGPGGYTF
>TRBV5-1|TRBD1|.|TRBJ2-7
TGCGCCAGCAGCTCACCGGGACAGGGAATCTACGAGCAGTACTTC
CASSSPGQGIYEQYF
>TRBV21-1|.|.|TRBJ2-7
TGTGCCAGCAAGTTGGAGACTAGCGGGAGGACCGCCATTCCATTCTACGAGCAGTACTTC
CASKLETSGRTAIPFYEQYF
>TRBV15|TRBD2|.|TRBJ2-7
TGTGCCACCAGCTGGACTAGCGGGGGATTATCCTACGAGCAGTACTTC
CATSWTSGGLSYEQYF
>TRBV7-8|.|.|TRBJ2-5
TGTGCCAGCAGCTCGCAGGGGTCCCAGTACTTC
CASSSQGSQYF
>TRBV12-3/TRBV12-4|.|few|TRBJ1-6
TGTGCCAGCAGTTTGGCGACGGGGTCACCCCTCCACTTT
CASSLATGSPLHF
>TRBV29-1|.|.|TRBJ2-1
TGCAGCGTCATAAGCGGCAGTGAGCAGTTCTTC
CSVISGSEQFF